The 27 T cell receptor beta chains in this list originate from one sample, sequenced in a study of cytomegalovirus exposure and HLA in healthy donors (dated by TCRdb to about 2017). Library prep was done by the immunoSEQ multiplex PCR assay. The multiplex PCR relied on a mix of 60 forward primers for TCR Vbeta segments and 13 reverse primers for TCR Jbeta segments. The table was pulled from immuneACCESS by TCRdb, which kept in-frame rearrangements only. Such tables lose some clones; where checked, under half of the loss comes from unresolved V genes, and the rest has no known cause. This sample is represented by roughly 130,000 clones; around 9% of them were singletons. 5.5% of the sample is in the top ten clones. Sequences were obtained from PBMCs. These receptors were obtained from a man between 40 and 49 years old in good health and CMV-seronegative.

This chain uses TRBV5-6 with TRBJ2-1; TRBD1 is a possible D gene (5 bases). Trimming removed 7 bases from V and 2 bases from J, with 10 bases in between. This CDR3 is built from 13 residues. The V gene's germline CDR1 is SGHDT and CDR2 YYEEEE. CDR3 in DNA: TGTGCCAGCTCAGGGCCCCCCTACAATGAGCAGTTCTTC. Its protein product is CASSGPPYNEQFF.

This clone was picked up a small number of times. The CDR3 loop is CSVDLPGQGRFGYTF. Written as DNA, the CDR3 is TGCAGCGTTGATTTACCGGGACAGGGACGCTTTGGCTACACCTTC. The V gene is TRBV29-1, the J gene TRBJ1-2; 9 positions agree with TRBD1. CDR3 size: 15 residues. Germline CDR1 is SQVTM and CDR2 is ANQGSEA. The ends lost 3 bases at V and 7 bases at J; junction bases unmatched: 12. Based on the CDR3 plus reference TRBV29-1 and TRBJ1-2, the full variable domain is SAVISQKPSRDICQRGTSLTIQCQVDSQVTMMFWYRQQPGQSLTLIATANQGSEATYESGFVIDKFPISRPNLTFSTLTVSNMSPEDSSIYLCSVDLPGQGRFGYTFGSGTRLTVV.

The chain has TRBV15 and TRBJ1-1, with D perhaps TRBD1 (6 bases). Germline CDR1 and CDR2: LNHNV and YYDKDF (reference sequence). V lost 0 bases to trimming and J lost 2 bases, with 10 bases between them. The CDR3 runs to 15 residues. The CDR3 reads CATSRERDTNTEAFF. CDR3 bases: TGTGCCACCAGCAGAGAACGGGACACCAACACTGAAGCTTTCTTT.

This clone was observed a few times. This chain connects TRBV5-1 to TRBJ1-1; TRBD1 matches 7 bases. This CDR3 region has 14 residues. The V segment lost 4 bases and the J segment 2 bases; nucleotides outside the gene matches: 5. Germline assignment: CDR1 SGHRS and CDR2 YFSETQ. The CDR3 spells CASSRDSLNTEAFF. CDR3 DNA: TGCGCCAGCAGCCGGGACAGCTTAAACACTGAAGCTTTCTTT.

This clone was counted between two and nine times. V is TRBV7-9 and J is TRBJ2-3, with 7 positions matching TRBD1. This CDR3 comprises 14 residues. V was clipped by 5 bases and J by 1 base; unmatched bases: 3. In germline, CDR1 is SEHNR, CDR2 FQNEAQ (reference sequence). CDR3 sequence reads: CASSPGQGTDTQYF. CDR3 DNA sequence: TGTGCCAGCAGCCCTGGACAGGGCACAGATACGCAGTATTTT.

The chain joins TRBV15 to TRBJ1-6; the match to TRBD1 covers 10 bases. Germline loops: CDR1 LNHNV, CDR2 YYDKDF (reference sequence). The CDR3 covers 15 residues. Losses at the gene ends were 3 bases for V and 10 bases for J; bases not matched to a gene: 6. The CDR3 spells CATSRGGTGDSPLHF. The CDR3 nucleotides are TGTGCCACCAGCAGGGGGGGGACAGGGGACTCACCCCTCCACTTT.

This clone was recorded a few times. The J gene is TRBJ1-5, the V gene TRBV4-1; weak D call: TRBD1 (6 bases). The germline V gene encodes CDR1 MGHRA and CDR2 YSYEKL. Trimming pared 1 base from V and 5 bases from J, leaving 9 bases between. CDR3 size: 14 residues. This chain's CDR3 is CASSQGAGDQPQHF. The CDR3 DNA sequence: TGCGCCAGCAGCCAAGGGGCAGGGGATCAGCCCCAGCATTTT.

This clone has only a few counts. The rearrangement joins TRBV19 to TRBJ2-2, with TRBD1 matching over 7 bases. V dropped 5 bases and J dropped 4; count of bases not matched to a gene: 4. Germline lookup yields CDR1 LNHDA and CDR2 SQIVND (reference sequence). The CDR3 has 14 amino acids. The CDR3 bases are TGTGCCAGTAGTGGGACAGTGGGCACCGGGGAGCTGTTTTTT. Translating gives CASSGTVGTGELFF.

J is TRBJ2-2 and V is TRBV9, with TRBD2 matching over 14 bases. This CDR3 comprises 18 residues. Germline V CDR1 and CDR2: SGDLS, YYNGEE. Trimming cost V 3 bases and J 5 bases; bases outside gene matches: 9. Here the CDR3 reads CASSGQTSGGARTGELFF. The CDR3 nucleotides read TGTGCCAGCAGCGGACAGACTAGCGGGGGGGCCAGAACCGGGGAGCTGTTTTTT.

V is TRBV19 and J is TRBJ1-4; D is ambiguous. CDR3 size: 14 residues. Germline V gives CDR1 LNHDA, CDR2 SQIVND (reference sequence). V was cut by 5 bases and J by 7 bases, with 14 bases left in between. CDR3 DNA sequence: TGTGCCAGTAGTTCCCTCGGAGGTCTTGAAAAACTGTTTTTT. Translated: CASSSLGGLEKLFF.

The chain uses TRBV29-1 and TRBJ2-5, with 10 bases fitting TRBD1. Germline CDR1 SQVTM, CDR2 ANQGSEA. The CDR3 consists of 13 residues. The V gene end was trimmed by 6 bases and the J gene end by 5 bases; junction bases not matched to a gene: 6. CDR3 nucleotide sequence: TGCAGCGTCCGGGACAGGGGTCCGGAGACCCAGTACTTC. Protein: CSVRDRGPETQYF.

This clone was seen a handful of times. A read error may produce the germline difference seen at one junction end. V is TRBV19 and J is TRBJ2-1; 9 bases align to TRBD1. The CDR3 loop spans 15 amino acids. The V gene's germline CDR1 is LNHDA and CDR2 SQIVND (reference sequence). CDR3: CASRIGQDRGHEQFF. CDR3 DNA: TGTGCCAGTAGGATAGGACAGGACAGGGGCCATGAGCAGTTCTTC.

This clone was observed a few times. This rearrangement joins TRBV7-9 to TRBJ2-7, with 9 bases fitting TRBD1. Germline V gene lookup returns CDR1 SEHNR and CDR2 FQNEAQ (reference sequence). The CDR3 has 12 amino acids. CDR3 nucleotides: TGTGCAGCCGGGACAGGGCCTCGCGAGCAGTACTTC. Translating gives CAAGTGPREQYF.

V is TRBV6-1 and J is TRBJ2-6, with TRBD1 matching 7 bases. V gave up 7 bases and J gave up 0 bases; unmatched junction bases: 3. Germline V CDR1 and CDR2: MNHNS, SASEGT. This CDR3 comprises 15 residues. CDR3 bases: TGTGCCAGCACCGGGACAGTCTCTGGGGCCAACGTCCTGACTTTC. Protein sequence: CASTGTVSGANVLTF.

This chain joins TRBV5-6 and TRBJ2-1, with 8 bases aligning to TRBD2. The V segment lost 2 bases and the J segment 7 bases; nucleotides outside the gene matches: 2. The CDR3 contains 13 residues. The germline V gene has CDR1 SGHDT and CDR2 YYEEEE. CDR3 sequence (DNA): TGTGCCAGCAGCTTCGGGGGGGGAAATGAGCAGTTCTTC. Translating gives CASSFGGGNEQFF.

The chain links TRBV6-5 to TRBJ2-7; 8 nucleotides line up with TRBD1. The CDR3 sequence is 14 residues long. CDR1 is MNHEY and CDR2 is SVGAGI in the germline V gene. V shed 3 bases and J 2 bases; nucleotides not matched to a gene: 3. CDR3 in amino acids: CASSYRTGPYEQYF. As DNA, the CDR3 is TGTGCCAGCAGTTATAGGACAGGGCCCTACGAGCAGTACTTC.

The chain has TRBV7-3 and TRBJ2-3; 7 bases map to TRBD2. This CDR3 contains 14 residues. Trimming cost V 2 bases and J 4 bases; bases outside gene matches: 3. In germline, CDR1 is SGHTA, CDR2 FQGTGA. This CDR3 reads CASSLLGGADTQYF. The CDR3 nucleotides are TGTGCCAGCAGCTTACTGGGAGGGGCAGATACGCAGTATTTT.

This clone has just a few counts. CDR3 residues: CASSQGPEAEAFF. The CDR3 DNA reads as TGCGCCAGCAGCCAAGGTCCGGAGGCTGAAGCTTTCTTT. This sequence joins TRBV4-1 and TRBJ1-1; D not resolved. This CDR3 comprises 13 residues. Germline V gives CDR1 MGHRA, CDR2 YSYEKL. The V end was cut by 1 base, the J end by 6 bases, with 9 bases between.

V is TRBV7-9 and J is TRBJ2-7, with 10 bases aligning to TRBD1. V was pared by 7 bases and J by 5 bases, with 8 bases of the junction left unmatched. The CDR3 loop spans 14 amino acids. Germline V gene lookup returns CDR1 SEHNR and CDR2 FQNEAQ (reference sequence). CDR3 DNA sequence: TGTGCCAGCACCACAGGACAGGGGGTAAACGAGCAGTACTTC. Translated, it gives CASTTGQGVNEQYF.

This clone was seen only a few times. This rearrangement joins TRBV27 to TRBJ2-5; D perhaps matches TRBD1 (7 bases). The V gene lost 0 bases and the J gene lost 2 bases, with 25 bases spanning the gap. The CDR3 totals 20 residues. Germline-derived CDR1 and CDR2 are MNHEY and SMNVEV (reference sequence). CDR3 sequence: CASSLSTVSSAGTEQETQYF. The CDR3 region has the DNA TGTGCCAGCAGTTTATCCACAGTGTCGTCGGCGGGGACAGAACAAGAGACCCAGTACTTC.

This clone was seen a few times. The J gene is TRBJ2-3, the V gene TRBV6-4; TRBD2 matches 8 bases. V shed 8 bases, J shed 6 bases, and the junction held 10 bases outside the gene matches. Looked up from germline, CDR1 is MRHNA and CDR2 is SNTAGT. This CDR3 has 14 residues. The CDR3 DNA reads TGTGCCAGCCTGGATGGACTAGCAGGGGATACGCAGTATTTT. Amino acids: CASLDGLAGDTQYF.

J is TRBJ1-5 and V is TRBV19; no definite D call. The germline V gene has CDR1 LNHDA and CDR2 SQIVND (reference sequence). This CDR3 has 17 residues. The ends were cut back, 0 bases at V and 2 bases at J, with 14 bases in the middle. The CDR3 DNA reads as TGTGCCAGTAGTATAGATTCGGCTCGAGGTGGCAATCAGCCCCAGCATTTT. Translation gives CASSIDSARGGNQPQHF.

The genes are TRBV14 and TRBJ2-5; perhaps TRBD1 as D (6 bases). CDR1 is SGHDN, CDR2 FVKESK, per germline. Trimming took off 4 bases at V and 4 bases at J, with 13 bases between the two ends. The CDR3 is made up of 14 amino acids. The CDR3 DNA is TGTGCCAGCAGCCTCCCGGGCAGGGGAGAGACCCAGTACTTC. Translated: CASSLPGRGETQYF.

This clone has just a few counts. The genes are TRBV27 and TRBJ1-2, with D possibly being TRBD1 (6 bases). Germline V gives CDR1 MNHEY, CDR2 SMNVEV (reference sequence). The CDR3 runs to 16 residues. The ends were cut back, 7 bases at V and 6 bases at J, with 24 bases in the middle. In DNA form, the CDR3 reads TGTGCCAGCACCTCAGGGGCAATCAGAGTGCTGGATGGCTACACCTTC. It translates to CASTSGAIRVLDGYTF.

The sample holds a few counts of this clone. This chain joins TRBV27 and TRBJ2-2; TRBD2 matches at 7 bases. J lost 3 bases, V lost 4 bases, and 17 bases had no gene match. Per the germline V gene, CDR1 is MNHEY and CDR2 is SMNVEV (reference sequence). This CDR3 has 19 amino acids. CDR3 bases: TGTGCCAGCAGTTCGGCGACTAGCCGGGTCCTGGGGGACACCGGGGAGCTGTTTTTT. Its protein product is CASSSATSRVLGDTGELFF.

The J gene is TRBJ1-1, the V gene TRBV6-5; TRBD1 agrees at 9 bases. Trimming at V came to 2 bases and at J to 11 bases, leaving 9 bases not matched to a gene. The CDR3 runs 14 residues. Germline V CDR1 and CDR2: MNHEY, SVGAGI. The CDR3 region is CASSYRAGTGRAFF. CDR3 coding DNA: TGTGCCAGCAGTTACCGAGCCGGGACAGGGAGGGCTTTCTTT.

This clone was seen more than once but under ten times. J is TRBJ1-6 and V is TRBV6-5; D perhaps matches TRBD1 (6 bases). V dropped 7 bases and J dropped 6 bases, with 13 bases sitting between them. Germline V gene data show CDR1 as MNHEY and CDR2 as SVGAGI. This CDR3 is built from 14 residues. CDR3 loop: CASTTGTLNSPLHF. CDR3 nucleotide sequence: TGTGCCAGCACCACCGGGACACTTAATTCACCCCTCCACTTT.